This entry lists 27 T cell receptor beta chains sequenced from one sample in a study of blood T cell repertoires in COVID-19. Clones were read by immunoSEQ multiplex PCR, and TCRdb kept only the in-frame ones, dropping some. The top ten clones hold less than 2.5% of a sample with 55,000 to 80,000 clones, 75% to 90% of them seen once. The sequenced material came from peripheral blood. The receptors here all came from a human donor in a cohort sampled during active COVID-19.

The chain uses TRBV28 and TRBJ1-2; 9 positions match TRBD1. J lost 10 bases, V lost 3 bases, and 12 bases had no gene match. Germline V CDR1 and CDR2: MDHEN, SYDVKM. The CDR3 spans 15 residues. The CDR3 sequence: CASSLGGQGENHYTF. In nucleotides, the CDR3 is TGTGCCAGCAGTTTGGGGGGACAGGGAGAGAATCACTACACCTTC.

The genes are TRBV5-1 and TRBJ2-7; a weak D match, TRBD2 (7 bases). This CDR3 region has 20 residues. Trimming took off 0 bases at V and 0 bases at J, with 25 bases between the two ends. From germline, CDR1 is SGHRS and CDR2 YFSETQ. Here the CDR3 reads CASSLVGALGGAGYSYEQYF. DNA for the CDR3: TGCGCCAGCAGCTTGGTGGGGGCCTTGGGAGGGGCTGGCTACTCCTACGAGCAGTACTTC.

This sequence joins TRBV5-1 and TRBJ1-1; 8 nucleotides align to TRBD1. The CDR3 runs 13 residues. From germline, CDR1 is SGHRS and CDR2 YFSETQ. J lost 5 bases, V lost 6 bases, and 6 bases had no gene match. Here the CDR3 DNA reads TGCGCCAGCAAGGCAGGGGGCAGGACTGAAGCTTTCTTT. It codes for CASKAGGRTEAFF.

The rearrangement links TRBV29-1 to TRBJ1-4; perhaps TRBD1 as D (6 bases). There are 13 residues in the CDR3. Germline V gene sequence: CDR1 SQVTM, CDR2 ANQGSEA. V was shortened by 5 bases and J by 5 bases, with 12 bases between the two germline ends. As DNA, the CDR3 is TGCAGCGTTAAGAGGGGGGGAAATGAAAAACTGTTTTTT. Protein sequence: CSVKRGGNEKLFF.

The V gene is TRBV7-2, the J gene TRBJ2-4; D ambiguous. The length of the CDR3 is 13 residues. Deletions cut 5 bases from V and 6 bases from J, with 11 bases between. In germline, CDR1 is SGHTA, CDR2 FQGNSA. The CDR3: CASSPRRGNIQYF. The CDR3 coding sequence is TGTGCCAGCAGCCCACGTAGAGGAAACATTCAGTACTTC. The complete variable domain, with remaining parts taken from reference TRBV7-2 and TRBJ2-4, reads GAGVSQSPSNKVTEKGKDVELRCDPISGHTALYWYRQSLGQGLEFLIYFQGNSAPDKSGLPSDRFSAERTGGSVSTLTIQRTQQEDSAVYLCASSPRRGNIQYFGAGTRLSVL.

This chain uses TRBV13 with TRBJ2-1, with 8 bases fitting TRBD1. This CDR3 comprises 15 residues. CDR1 is PRHDT, CDR2 FYEKMQ, per germline (reference sequence). The junction had 9 bases not matched to a gene; V was cut back by 5 bases and J by 6 bases. The CDR3 here is CASSPDRGLINEQFF. The CDR3 DNA reads as TGTGCCAGCAGCCCCGACAGGGGATTGATCAATGAGCAGTTCTTC. Based on the CDR3 plus reference TRBV13 and TRBJ2-1, the full variable domain is AAGVIQSPRHLIKEKRETATLKCYPIPRHDTVYWYQQGPGQDPQFLISFYEKMQSDKGSIPDRFSAQQFSDYHSELNMSSLELGDSALYFCASSPDRGLINEQFFGPGTRLTVL.

This clone showed up just a few times. The chain carries TRBV14 and TRBJ2-5; 8 bases line up with TRBD2. Germline lookup yields CDR1 SGHDN and CDR2 FVKESK. J gave up 5 bases and V 1 base, and 9 bases lay outside the gene matches. The CDR3 is 16 residues long. DNA for the CDR3: TGTGCCAGCAGCCAAGGTCGCAGCGGGAGTAGCGAGACCCAGTACTTC. Translated: CASSQGRSGSSETQYF.

The V call is TRBV11-2, the J call TRBJ1-2; TRBD1 aligns across 12 bases. CDR1 and CDR2 from the germline V gene are SGHAT and FQNNGV. V lost 9 bases and J lost 4; bases outside the gene matches: 6. The length of the CDR3 is 14 residues. CDR3 DNA sequence: TGTGCCAGTGGGACAGGGGGCGCAATCTATGGCTACACCTTC. It encodes CASGTGGAIYGYTF.

The chain has TRBV28 and TRBJ1-2; D is possibly TRBD1 (6 bases). Trimming shortened V by 2 bases and J by 4 bases, and 14 bases separated the two germline ends. Germline-derived CDR1 and CDR2 are MDHEN and SYDVKM. The CDR3 covers 15 residues. CDR3 nucleotide sequence: TGTGCCAGCAGTTTAGATACAGGGCGAGGCTATGGCTACACCTTC. Amino acids: CASSLDTGRGYGYTF.

The chain combines TRBV28 with TRBJ1-5; D is possibly TRBD1 (6 bases). V lost 5 bases to trimming and J lost 3 bases, with 14 bases between them. The CDR3 has 15 amino acids. From germline, CDR1 is MDHEN and CDR2 SYDVKM. This chain's CDR3 is CASSPRGQNNQPQHF. In DNA, the CDR3 is TGTGCCAGCAGTCCCCGTGGACAGAACAATCAGCCCCAGCATTTT.

The rearrangement joins TRBV7-9 to TRBJ1-4; D is ambiguous. The V end lost 3 bases, the J end lost 5 bases, and 7 bases lay between the germline ends. This CDR3 is 13 amino acids long. Germline CDR1 reads SEHNR; CDR2 reads FQNEAQ (reference sequence). The CDR3 sequence is CASSFGLNEKLFF. The CDR3 DNA reads TGTGCCAGCAGCTTTGGACTCAATGAAAAACTGTTTTTT.

The sample holds a few counts of this clone. V gene TRBV29-1 combines with J gene TRBJ1-1; no definite D call. Germline lookup yields CDR1 SQVTM and CDR2 ANQGSEA. The CDR3 is 12 amino acids. CDR3 nucleotides: TGCTCCGCTTCCGAACCGGGCACTGAAGCTTTCTTT. It is translated as CSASEPGTEAFF.

This clone was recorded a few times. V is TRBV7-9 and J is TRBJ2-1; 9 bases match TRBD2. Trimming removed 5 bases from V and 6 bases from J; junction bases left unmatched: 11. The germline V gene has CDR1 SEHNR and CDR2 FQNEAQ (reference sequence). The CDR3 has 16 amino acids. In DNA, the CDR3 is TGTGCCAGCAGCGGAGTGGGTCTAGCGGGGTCCAATGAGCAGTTCTTC. Translated, it gives CASSGVGLAGSNEQFF.

The chain joins TRBV6-5 to TRBJ2-7, with 7 positions matching TRBD2. Germline loops: CDR1 MNHEY, CDR2 SVGAGI. Trimming took 7 bases from V and 4 from J; bases not matched to a gene: 10. This CDR3 has 14 residues. CDR3 amino acids: CASTGRGVRYEQYF. The CDR3 DNA is TGTGCCAGCACCGGACGGGGGGTGCGATACGAGCAGTACTTC.

The DNA for the CDR3 is TGTGCCAGCACCCCGGGACTCTTCACAGATACGCAGTATTTT. Protein sequence: CASTPGLFTDTQYF. The gene calls are TRBV6-5 and TRBJ2-3; D perhaps matches TRBD2 (6 bases). The V gene lost 7 bases and the J gene lost 2 bases, with 13 bases spanning the gap. Germline V CDR1 and CDR2: MNHEY, SVGAGI. The CDR3 is 14 residues long.

The chain links TRBV19 to TRBJ1-3; D is undetermined. The germline V gene encodes CDR1 LNHDA and CDR2 SQIVND (reference sequence). CDR3 length: 15 amino acids. Trimming left V 10 bases short and J 0 bases short, with 16 bases between. The CDR3: CATDPGETSGNTIYF. CDR3 bases: TGTGCCACTGACCCCGGAGAAACCTCTGGAAACACCATATATTTT.

This rearrangement joins TRBV21-1 to TRBJ1-2. TRBV21-1 is an annotated pseudogene. The CDR3 is made up of 16 amino acids. Here the CDR3 reads CASSNSRGRVPYGYTF. Written as DNA, the CDR3 is TGTGCCAGCAGCAATAGTAGGGGGAGGGTGCCCTATGGCTACACCTTC.

The chain links TRBV10-3 to TRBJ1-5, with D unclear. Germline CDR1 and CDR2: ENHRY and SYGVKD. With 10 bases removed from V and 5 bases from J, the gap between germline ends came to 21 bases. The CDR3 contains 15 residues. The CDR3 reads CASAAAAGRDQPQHF. The CDR3 DNA reads TGTGCCAGCGCCGCGGCGGCGGGTAGGGATCAGCCCCAGCATTTT.

The V call is TRBV5-1, the J call TRBJ1-2; TRBD1 matches 9 bases. The CDR3 covers 14 residues. The J segment lost 6 bases and the V segment lost 4 bases, leaving 7 bases of the junction unmatched. Germline CDR1 is SGHRS and CDR2 is YFSETQ. CDR3 in DNA: TGCGCCAGCAGCCCACAGGGGGCCTCGAATGGCTACACCTTC. This translates into CASSPQGASNGYTF.

The gene calls are TRBV30 and TRBJ1-1, with D possibly TRBD1 on 5 matching bases. Looked up from germline, CDR1 is GTSNPN and CDR2 is SVGIG (reference sequence). V dropped 4 bases and J dropped 10 bases, with 13 bases sitting between them. This CDR3 is built from 11 residues. Here the CDR3 DNA reads TGTGCCTGGATCCTAACAGGCGGAGCTTTCTTT. Translation gives CAWILTGGAFF. Filled out from reference TRBV30 and TRBJ1-1, the complete variable domain reads SQTIHQWPATLVQPVGSPLSLECTVEGTSNPNLYWYRQAAGRGLQLLFYSVGIGQISSEVPQNLSASRPQDRQFILSSKKLLLSDSGFYLCAWILTGGAFFGQGTRLTVV.

The rearrangement joins TRBV27 to TRBJ2-7, with TRBD1 as a possible D gene (6 bases). CDR1 is MNHEY, CDR2 SMNVEV, per germline (reference sequence). The CDR3 length is 15 residues. V lost 2 bases and J 5 bases, leaving 16 bases between the germline ends. The CDR3 loop is CASSLNWARGDEQYF. CDR3 nucleotide sequence: TGTGCCAGCAGTTTAAATTGGGCCAGGGGCGACGAGCAGTACTTC.

The genes are TRBV28 and TRBJ2-3, with D tentatively TRBD2 (6 bases). Trimming took off 3 bases at V and 0 bases at J, with 10 bases between the two ends. The CDR3 sequence is 15 residues long. Germline CDR1 is MDHEN and CDR2 is SYDVKM. The CDR3 loop reads CASSFGGVSTDTQYF. CDR3 coding DNA: TGTGCCAGCAGTTTTGGCGGGGTCAGCACAGATACGCAGTATTTT.

The rearrangement joins TRBV5-1 to TRBJ1-4; a weak D match, TRBD1 (6 bases). Germline V gene lookup returns CDR1 SGHRS and CDR2 YFSETQ. Trimming removed 0 bases from V and 9 bases from J, with 15 bases in between. This CDR3 has 15 residues. The CDR3 DNA reads TGCGCCAGCAGCTTGGTTGGCTCAGGGGAGAAAAAACTGTTTTTT. This sequence encodes CASSLVGSGEKKLFF.

The chain employs TRBV2 and TRBJ1-4; 7 nucleotides match TRBD1. The CDR3 is made up of 14 amino acids. V trimming: 7 bases; J trimming: 2 bases; junction bases outside the gene matches: 4. CDR1 is SNHLY and CDR2 is FYNNEI in the germline V gene. The CDR3 here is CASNQQGTNEKLFF. CDR3 nucleotide sequence: TGTGCCAGCAATCAACAGGGGACTAATGAAAAACTGTTTTTT.

The chain employs TRBV4-1 and TRBJ2-5; 7 bases align to TRBD1. Germline V gene sequence: CDR1 MGHRA, CDR2 YSYEKL. This CDR3 comprises 14 residues. Germline trimming cut 2 bases from V and 2 bases from J; bases unmatched to any gene: 2. The CDR3 protein is CASSQPGQQETQYF. The CDR3 DNA is TGCGCCAGCAGCCAACCGGGACAGCAAGAGACCCAGTACTTC.

The rearrangement links TRBV4-1 to TRBJ1-6; D is unresolved. The CDR3 covers 16 residues. CDR1 is MGHRA, CDR2 YSYEKL, per germline. The V and J ends lost 1 base and 9 bases respectively, with 16 bases between them. CDR3 region: CASSQAAGIETSPLHF. The CDR3 region has the DNA TGCGCCAGCAGCCAAGCGGCAGGAATAGAGACTTCACCCCTCCACTTT.

The chain's CDR3 is CASSRDRSPGTDTQYF. Here the CDR3 DNA reads TGTGCCAGCAGTAGGGACAGGTCCCCTGGTACAGATACGCAGTATTTT. The chain couples TRBV28 to TRBJ2-3; 8 bases are shared with TRBD1. The ends lost 5 bases at V and 3 bases at J; junction bases unmatched: 10. There are 16 residues in the CDR3. Germline V lookup: CDR1 MDHEN, CDR2 SYDVKM. The entire variable domain, with the rest obtained from reference TRBV28 and TRBJ2-3, is as follows: DVKVTQSSRYLVKRTGEKVFLECVQDMDHENMFWYRQDPGLGLRLIYFSYDVKMKEKGDIPEGYSVSREKKERFSLILESASTNQTSMYLCASSRDRSPGTDTQYFGPGTRLTVL.